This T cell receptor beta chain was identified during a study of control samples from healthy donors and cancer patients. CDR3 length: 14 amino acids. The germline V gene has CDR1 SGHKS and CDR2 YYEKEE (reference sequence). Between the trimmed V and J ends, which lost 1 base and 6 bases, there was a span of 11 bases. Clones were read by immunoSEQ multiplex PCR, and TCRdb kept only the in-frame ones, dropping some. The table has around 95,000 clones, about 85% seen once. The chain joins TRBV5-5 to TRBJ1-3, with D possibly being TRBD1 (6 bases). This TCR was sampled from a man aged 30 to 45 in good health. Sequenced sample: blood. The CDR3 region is CASSLSTGPNTIYF. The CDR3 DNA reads TGTGCCAGCAGCTTGTCGACAGGTCCAAACACCATATATTTT.